The clone carrying this T cell receptor beta chain was seen ten or more times. The sample is drawn from a study of T cells in Graves' hyperthyroidism and ophthalmopathy. RNA transcripts served as the template for amplifying TCR beta CDR3 regions. HTBI primers were used for first-round RT-PCR of the TCR CDR3. TCRdb recomputed calls from the multiplex PCR reads with MiXCR, one row per CDR3 protein. The table lists approximately 560,000 distinct CDR3 sequences, about a sixth of them singletons. When ophthalmopathy did not progress within 18 months, Graves' hyperthyroidism was considered stable. Per the germline V gene, CDR1 is SQVTM and CDR2 is ANQGSEA. The junction had 9 bases not matched to a gene; V was cut back by 4 bases and J by 4 bases. The CDR3 is made up of 14 amino acids.

The clonotype was recovered from a woman aged 25-40 years with Graves' hyperthyroidism. The chain is built from TRBV29-1 and TRBJ1-1; 7 positions agree with TRBD1. What was sequenced was blood. CDR3: CSVGEGARGTEAFF. For the CDR3, the DNA is TGCAGCGTTGGGGAGGGGGCTAGAGGCACTGAAGCTTTCTTT. Complete variable domain (other parts from reference TRBV29-1 and TRBJ1-1): SAVISQKPSRDICQRGTSLTIQCQVDSQVTMMFWYRQQPGQSLTLIATANQGSEATYESGFVIDKFPISRPNLTFSTLTVSNMSPEDSSIYLCSVGEGARGTEAFFGQGTRLTVV.